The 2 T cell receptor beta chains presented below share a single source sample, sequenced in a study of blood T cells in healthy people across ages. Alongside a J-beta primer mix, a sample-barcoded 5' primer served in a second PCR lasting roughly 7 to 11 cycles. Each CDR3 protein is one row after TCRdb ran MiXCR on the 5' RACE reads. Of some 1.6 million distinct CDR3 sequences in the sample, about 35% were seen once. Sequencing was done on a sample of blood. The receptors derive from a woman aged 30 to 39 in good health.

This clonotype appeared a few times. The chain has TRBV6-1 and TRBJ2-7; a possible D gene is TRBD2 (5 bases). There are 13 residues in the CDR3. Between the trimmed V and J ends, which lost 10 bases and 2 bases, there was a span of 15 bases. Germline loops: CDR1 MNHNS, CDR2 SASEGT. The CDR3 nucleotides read TGTGCCACCAAATCGGGAATACCCTACGAGCAGTACTTC. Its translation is CATKSGIPYEQYF.

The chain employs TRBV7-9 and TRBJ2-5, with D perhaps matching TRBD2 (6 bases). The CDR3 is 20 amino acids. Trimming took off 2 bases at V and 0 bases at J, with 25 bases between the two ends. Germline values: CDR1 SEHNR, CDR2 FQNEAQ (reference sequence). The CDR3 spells CASSLPAPGLHGIDQETQYF. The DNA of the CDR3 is TGTGCCAGCAGCTTACCGGCCCCGGGACTGCACGGAATAGACCAAGAGACCCAGTACTTC. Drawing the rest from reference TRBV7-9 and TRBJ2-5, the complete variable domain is DTGVSQNPRHKITKRGQNVTFRCDPISEHNRLYWYRQTLGQGPEFLTYFQNEAQLEKSRLLSDRFSAERPKGSFSTLEIQRTEQGDSAMYLCASSLPAPGLHGIDQETQYFGPGTRLLVL.